Presented here are 7 T cell receptor beta chains from one specimen sequenced in a study of shared clonotypes between healthy human individuals (TCRdb year 2020). Libraries came from the immunoSEQ multiplex PCR assay. TCRdb re-hosts the immuneACCESS table, in-frame sequences only. Its copies lack some clones; in the studies checked, an unresolved V gene accounts for under half of them, and the cause for the rest is not known. The table for this sample lists roughly 2.2 million clones; over 90% of them were counted only once. The top ten clonotypes cover around 0.4% of the sample. The source material was naive CD4+ T cells from PBMCs. Reading the label with the study, this specimen's cell subset or site is: CD45RA+ positively selected. The source is a man aged 18-30 years in good health. Some clones in this sample may be carry-over from other donors' samples.

This chain joins TRBV14 and TRBJ2-3; no firm D call. The CDR3 has 13 residues. Trimming removed 2 bases at V and 6 bases at J, with 9 bases between. The germline V gene has CDR1 SGHDN and CDR2 FVKESK. The CDR3 spells CASSQSLVDTQYF. CDR3 DNA: TGTGCCAGCAGCCAAAGTCTGGTCGATACGCAGTATTTT. Supplemented by reference TRBV14 and TRBJ2-3, the full variable domain reads EAGVTQFPSHSVIEKGQTVTLRCDPISGHDNLYWYRRVMGKEIKFLLHFVKESKQDESGMPNNRFLAERTGGTYSTLKVQPAELEDSGVYFCASSQSLVDTQYFGPGTRLTVL.

This clone was seen once. The chain uses TRBV7-8 and TRBJ2-2, with D tentatively TRBD1 or TRBD2 (5 bases each). Trimming took 4 bases from V and 4 from J, leaving 13 bases between them. Germline CDR1 SGHVS, CDR2 FQNEAQ. This CDR3 region has 15 residues. The CDR3 loop reads CASSSPARGTGELFF. In nucleotides, the CDR3 is TGTGCCAGCAGCTCCCCGGCGAGGGGCACCGGGGAGCTGTTTTTT.

The chain links TRBV7-2 to TRBJ1-5, with 9 bases fitting TRBD1. The length of the CDR3 is 18 residues. J was trimmed by 7 bases and V by 5 bases; bases with no gene match: 18. The germline CDR1 and CDR2 sequences are SGHTA and FQGNSA. The CDR3 DNA reads as TGTGCCAGCAGCCAACGACCGAAGAGGGACAGGGCGGTGCAGCCCCAGCATTTT. As protein: CASSQRPKRDRAVQPQHF.

V is TRBV19 and J is TRBJ1-5; D perhaps matches TRBD1 (6 bases). The CDR3 is 15 amino acids. Trimming left V 6 bases short and J 7 bases short, with 19 bases between. Looked up from germline, CDR1 is LNHDA and CDR2 is SQIVND (reference sequence). CDR3 region: CASSVLGGARQPQHF. The CDR3 bases are TGTGCCAGTAGCGTGCTCGGGGGGGCTAGGCAGCCCCAGCATTTT. The full variable domain, with the rest looked up from reference TRBV19 and TRBJ1-5, is DGGITQSPKYLFRKEGQNVTLSCEQNLNHDAMYWYRQDPGQGLRLIYYSQIVNDFQKGDIAEGYSVSREKKESFPLTVTSAQKNPTAFYLCASSVLGGARQPQHFGDGTRLSIL.

The chain employs TRBV7-2 and TRBJ2-1; perhaps TRBD1 as D (6 bases). Germline V gene sequence: CDR1 SGHTA, CDR2 FQGNSA. V lost 3 bases and J 0 bases, leaving 21 bases between the germline ends. The CDR3 contains 19 residues. The CDR3 here is CASSFWGRSWGRSYNEQFF. The CDR3, as DNA: TGTGCCAGCAGCTTCTGGGGCAGGTCTTGGGGGCGCTCCTACAATGAGCAGTTCTTC.

V gene TRBV9 combines with J gene TRBJ2-2, with a possible D match to TRBD1 (6 bases). V was cut by 4 bases and J by 1 base, with 17 bases left in between. The CDR3 spans 17 residues. The germline V gene has CDR1 SGDLS and CDR2 YYNGEE. The CDR3 loop reads CASSPRTAEGNTGELFF. The CDR3, as DNA: TGTGCCAGCAGCCCCCGGACAGCCGAAGGGAACACCGGGGAGCTGTTTTTT.

The rearrangement links TRBV20-1 to TRBJ2-7, with unresolved D. The CDR3 length is 11 residues. The V gene lost 1 base and the J gene lost 7 bases, with 8 bases spanning the gap. Per germline, CDR1 DFQATT and CDR2 SNEGSKA (reference sequence). The CDR3 loop is CSARGAREQYF. Written as DNA, the CDR3 is TGCAGTGCTAGAGGAGCCCGGGAGCAGTACTTC.